The next 30 T cell receptor beta chains were all read from a single sample in a study of T cells after yellow fever vaccination. TCRdb analysed the 5' RACE reads with MiXCR anew, one entry per CDR3 protein. The sample carries roughly 340,000 distinct CDR3 sequences, around 4.1% recorded once. The sample here was PBMCs, taken 5 days after the yellow fever booster vaccination. The receptors shown here come from a man between 18 and 35 years old who received the YFV17D yellow fever vaccine.

This clonotype was observed a handful of times. The chain uses TRBV4-2 and TRBJ2-3; TRBD1 might be the D (5 bases). This CDR3 spans 17 amino acids. The V and J ends lost 1 base and 3 bases respectively, with 17 bases between them. The germline V gene encodes CDR1 LGHNA and CDR2 YNFKEQ. The CDR3 region has the DNA TGTGCCAGCAGCCAAGGCTTAGGGGATATATGGACAGATACGCAGTATTTT. Translation gives CASSQGLGDIWTDTQYF.

The chain combines TRBV4-3 with TRBJ2-7, with a weak D call TRBD2 (6 bases). Germline-derived CDR1 and CDR2 are LGHNA and YSLEER. The CDR3 contains 14 residues. The V end was cut by 4 bases, the J end by 6 bases, with 16 bases between. Written as DNA, the CDR3 is TGCGCCAGCAGCCCGGGGGTCGGGAGCGGCGAGCAGTACTTC. It specifies CASSPGVGSGEQYF.

This chain connects TRBV7-9 to TRBJ2-5; no clear D. V lost 2 bases, J lost 9 bases, and 13 bases lay in between. The length of the CDR3 is 13 residues. Germline CDR1 reads SEHNR; CDR2 reads FQNEAQ (reference sequence). CDR3 DNA: TGTGCCAGCAGCTTAAACGGGCCCAGGCCCCAGTACTTC. Its protein product is CASSLNGPRPQYF.

This clonotype was recorded a few times. This chain uses TRBV5-5 with TRBJ2-3; unclear D gene. The CDR3 sequence is 16 residues long. Trimming stripped 2 bases from V and 2 bases from J, with 15 bases between. Germline CDR1 SGHKS, CDR2 YYEKEE (reference sequence). The chain's CDR3 is CASSLGYTRPTDTQYF. Written as DNA, the CDR3 is TGTGCCAGCAGCTTAGGATACACGCGACCCACAGATACGCAGTATTTT.

The chain employs TRBV29-1 and TRBJ1-2; D is undetermined. Per the germline V gene, CDR1 is SQVTM and CDR2 is ANQGSEA. The CDR3 sequence is 10 residues long. The germline V and J ends were trimmed by 8 bases and 1 base, with 5 bases remaining between them. CDR3 in DNA: TGCAGCTTTTTTAACTATGGCTACACCTTC. Translation: CSFFNYGYTF.

This clonotype was observed many times. This sequence joins TRBV20-1 and TRBJ2-1; possibly TRBD2 for D (6 bases). The CDR3 spans 17 residues. Germline V gene sequence: CDR1 DFQATT, CDR2 SNEGSKA (reference sequence). The V end lost 3 bases, the J end lost 0 bases, and 18 bases lay between the germline ends. CDR3 DNA: TGCAGTGCTAGGGAGGGAAGGACACCATTCTCCTACAATGAGCAGTTCTTC. This encodes CSAREGRTPFSYNEQFF.

This clonotype was seen a few times. V and J are TRBV20-1 and TRBJ2-5, with 7 bases fitting TRBD1. CDR1 is DFQATT and CDR2 is SNEGSKA in the germline V gene (reference sequence). The length of the CDR3 is 17 residues. Trimming at V came to 4 bases and at J to 4 bases, leaving 18 bases not matched to a gene. The CDR3 sequence is CSAISPTGADGAETQYF. The CDR3 coding sequence is TGCAGTGCTATCTCCCCTACAGGGGCCGACGGGGCAGAGACCCAGTACTTC.

In this sample, this clonotype turned up many times. The gene calls are TRBV7-2 and TRBJ1-4; perhaps TRBD1 as D (6 bases). The V end lost 3 bases, the J end lost 8 bases, and 16 bases lay between the germline ends. This CDR3 contains 15 residues. The germline CDR1 and CDR2 sequences are SGHTA and FQGNSA. In DNA form, the CDR3 reads TGTGCCAGCAGCTTTAAGCCGGGACAAGAGGAAAAACTGTTTTTT. Protein product: CASSFKPGQEEKLFF. Using reference TRBV7-2 and TRBJ1-4 for the parts outside the CDR3, the full variable domain is GAGVSQSPSNKVTEKGKDVELRCDPISGHTALYWYRQSLGQGLEFLIYFQGNSAPDKSGLPSDRFSAERTGGSVSTLTIQRTQQEDSAVYLCASSFKPGQEEKLFFGSGTQLSVL.

The J gene is TRBJ2-1, the V gene TRBV4-3; D is possibly TRBD2 (5 bases). V was trimmed by 1 base and J by 1 base, leaving 11 bases between them. The CDR3 length is 16 residues. Germline values: CDR1 LGHNA, CDR2 YSLEER. CDR3 loop: CASSQGAGVSYNEQFF. The CDR3 nucleotides read TGCGCCAGCAGCCAAGGTGCCGGGGTATCCTACAATGAGCAGTTCTTC.

This clonotype was observed at least ten times. The rearrangement joins TRBV12-3 or TRBV12-4 to TRBJ1-1, with no clear D. Trimming took off 7 bases at V and 5 bases at J, with 8 bases between the two ends. The CDR3 runs to 11 residues. CDR3 DNA sequence: TGTGCCAGCACGCTCGCTACTGAAGCTTTCTTT. This translates into CASTLATEAFF.

This clonotype has more than one count but fewer than ten. The chain is built from TRBV29-1 and TRBJ1-4, with a weak D call TRBD1 (5 bases). CDR1 SQVTM and CDR2 ANQGSEA come from the germline V gene. This CDR3 region has 12 residues. V was clipped by 4 bases and J by 8 bases, with 11 bases between them. CDR3 amino acids: CSVGRENEKLFF. The CDR3 region has the DNA TGCAGCGTTGGCAGGGAAAACGAAAAACTGTTTTTT.

This clonotype was detected ten times or more. The chain employs TRBV5-1 and TRBJ2-2; 9 nucleotides line up with TRBD1. The J segment lost 5 bases and the V segment lost 7 bases, leaving 12 bases of the junction unmatched. The CDR3 has 16 amino acids. Germline V gives CDR1 SGHRS, CDR2 YFSETQ. The CDR3 DNA reads TGCGCCAGCGGATACACCGGGACAGGGAGGACCGGGGAGCTGTTTTTT. This sequence encodes CASGYTGTGRTGELFF.

The table lists this clonotype with many counts. The chain employs TRBV12-3 or TRBV12-4 and TRBJ1-4; D remains unclear. Trimming left V 6 bases short and J 5 bases short, with 7 bases between. The CDR3 consists of 12 residues. The CDR3 DNA reads as TGTGCCAGCAGCCAGCTGAATGAAAAACTGTTTTTT. This codes for CASSQLNEKLFF.

In its sample, this clonotype was seen many times. The rearrangement links TRBV12-3 or TRBV12-4 to TRBJ1-1; 7 nucleotides match TRBD1. The junction had 10 bases not matched to a gene; V was cut back by 4 bases and J by 5 bases. The CDR3 spans 15 residues. As DNA, the CDR3 is TGTGCCAGCAGTTCCCCAGGGGGGCAGTGGACTGAAGCTTTCTTT. As protein: CASSSPGGQWTEAFF.

This clonotype has ten or more counts. This sequence joins TRBV5-1 and TRBJ2-3; 15 bases agree with TRBD2. CDR3 length: 17 amino acids. V lost 5 bases and J lost 0; bases outside the gene matches: 4. Germline V CDR1 and CDR2: SGHRS, YFSETQ. CDR3 protein: CASRWTSGGGSTDTQYF. CDR3 DNA: TGCGCCAGCAGATGGACTAGCGGGGGGGGTAGCACAGATACGCAGTATTTT.

This clonotype was seen repeatedly, ten times or more. The chain employs TRBV15 and TRBJ2-1; 8 bases match TRBD2. CDR3 length equals 17 residues. Germline loops: CDR1 LNHNV, CDR2 YYDKDF (reference sequence). The J segment lost 3 bases and the V segment lost 5 bases, leaving 12 bases of the junction unmatched. The CDR3 DNA follows: TGTGCCACCAGCTCCTCTCCAGGGACTAGTTTCTACAATGAGCAGTTCTTC. Protein product: CATSSSPGTSFYNEQFF.

This clonotype was observed a few times. The chain has TRBV30 and TRBJ2-2; a possible D gene is TRBD2 (6 bases). In germline, CDR1 is GTSNPN, CDR2 SVGIG (reference sequence). The V and J ends lost 0 bases and 3 bases respectively, with 11 bases between them. CDR3 length: 15 residues. The CDR3 DNA reads as TGTGCCTGGAGTGTAGGCGGGACCGACACCGGGGAGCTGTTTTTT. It specifies CAWSVGGTDTGELFF.

This clonotype showed up many times. V usage is TRBV10-3 and J usage is TRBJ1-3; D gene unclear. V lost 4 bases, J lost 4 bases, and 8 bases lay in between. The CDR3 runs 13 residues. The V gene's germline CDR1 is ENHRY and CDR2 SYGVKD. The CDR3 bases are TGTGCCATCAGTGCAGCGACGGGAAACACCATATATTTT. This encodes CAISAATGNTIYF.

This clonotype has a handful of counts. The genes are TRBV20-1 and TRBJ2-7; either TRBD1 or TRBD2 may fit D (5 bases each). CDR1 and CDR2 from the germline V gene are DFQATT and SNEGSKA (reference sequence). The V end was cut by 3 bases, the J end by 5 bases, with 20 bases between. This CDR3 has 15 amino acids. The CDR3 here is CSARGPELLAHEQYF. CDR3 in DNA: TGCAGTGCTAGGGGGCCTGAATTGCTAGCCCACGAGCAGTACTTC.

This clonotype was detected many times. The chain links TRBV29-1 to TRBJ2-3, with unresolved D. Trimming took 2 bases from V and 0 from J, leaving 3 bases between them. This CDR3 has 12 residues. Germline V gives CDR1 SQVTM, CDR2 ANQGSEA. CDR3 in amino acids: CSVESSTDTQYF. In DNA, the CDR3 is TGCAGCGTTGAATCCAGCACAGATACGCAGTATTTT.

This clonotype was detected many times. The chain employs TRBV7-8 and TRBJ2-1, with 8 bases aligning to TRBD1. Germline CDR1 and CDR2: SGHVS and FQNEAQ. Germline trimming cut 4 bases from V and 6 bases from J; bases unmatched to any gene: 5. This CDR3 is built from 14 residues. CDR3 loop: CASSSSTGVNEQFF. CDR3 nucleotides: TGTGCCAGCAGCTCCTCGACAGGGGTCAATGAGCAGTTCTTC.

The V and J genes are TRBV27 and TRBJ2-1; 7 nucleotides match TRBD1. The J segment lost 2 bases and the V segment lost 8 bases, leaving 0 bases of the junction unmatched. There are 12 residues in the CDR3. Germline values: CDR1 MNHEY, CDR2 SMNVEV (reference sequence). The chain's CDR3 is CASGTAYNEQFF. CDR3 sequence (DNA): TGTGCCAGCGGGACAGCCTACAATGAGCAGTTCTTC.

This clonotype was detected only a few times. This chain links TRBV11-2 with TRBJ2-1; D uncertain. The germline gives CDR1 SGHAT, CDR2 FQNNGV. CDR3 size: 16 residues. V was shortened by 5 bases and J by 0 bases, with 14 bases between the two germline ends. CDR3 sequence reads: CASSQSGLSSYNEQFF. DNA of the CDR3: TGTGCCAGCAGCCAGTCAGGTTTAAGCTCCTACAATGAGCAGTTCTTC.

This clonotype was seen repeatedly, ten times or more. The genes are TRBV5-5 and TRBJ1-2; no clear D. The CDR3 consists of 14 residues. V shed 4 bases and J shed 3 bases, with 13 bases lying between them. Per the germline V gene, CDR1 is SGHKS and CDR2 is YYEKEE (reference sequence). The CDR3 reads CASSPGPEDYGYTF. CDR3 nucleotide sequence: TGTGCCAGCAGCCCCGGGCCCGAAGACTATGGCTACACCTTC.

This chain connects TRBV6-2 or TRBV6-3 to TRBJ2-6; TRBD2 might be the D (5 bases). CDR1 is MNHEY, CDR2 SVGEGT, per germline. V lost 6 bases and J 0 bases, leaving 9 bases between the germline ends. This CDR3 region has 15 residues. CDR3 coding DNA: TGTGCCAGCAGCTACGACTACTCTGGGGCCAACGTCCTGACTTTC. This sequence encodes CASSYDYSGANVLTF.

The chain joins TRBV5-1 to TRBJ2-6, with D hard to call. Germline values: CDR1 SGHRS, CDR2 YFSETQ. V lost 0 bases and J 1 base, leaving 11 bases between the germline ends. This CDR3 spans 17 amino acids. CDR3 region: CASSLGLDQSGANVLTF. The CDR3 DNA reads as TGCGCCAGCAGCTTGGGCCTGGATCAGTCTGGGGCCAACGTCCTGACTTTC.

The chain couples TRBV7-2 to TRBJ2-3; TRBD2 aligns across 13 bases. The V and J ends lost 5 bases and 1 base, in that order; junction bases with no gene match: 3. Germline V gives CDR1 SGHTA, CDR2 FQGNSA. This CDR3 contains 16 residues. CDR3 protein: CASSQLAGGGTDTQYF. In DNA, the CDR3 is TGTGCCAGCAGCCAACTAGCGGGGGGGGGCACAGATACGCAGTATTTT.

At least ten counts were recorded for this clonotype. J is TRBJ1-5 and V is TRBV11-2; 9 nucleotides match TRBD1. This CDR3 has 17 amino acids. Per germline, CDR1 SGHAT and CDR2 FQNNGV. The V and J ends lost 1 base and 0 bases, in that order; junction bases with no gene match: 4. CDR3 loop: CASSLVNRGLSNQPQHF. CDR3 coding DNA: TGTGCCAGCAGCTTAGTGAACAGGGGGCTTAGCAATCAGCCCCAGCATTTT.

This clonotype was seen more than once but under ten times. The V gene is TRBV5-4, the J gene TRBJ2-5; D gene ambiguous. CDR3 length equals 15 residues. The V gene's germline CDR1 is SGHNT and CDR2 YYREEE (reference sequence). Trimming pared 2 bases from V and 5 bases from J, leaving 16 bases between. CDR3 DNA sequence: TGTGCCAGCAGCTTCCCGGCGCCCCGTGGGGAGACCCAGTACTTC. Protein product: CASSFPAPRGETQYF. The variable domain in full, with the rest retrieved from reference TRBV5-4 and TRBJ2-5, is ETGVTQSPTHLIKTRGQQVTLRCSSQSGHNTVSWYQQALGQGPQFIFQYYREEENGRGNFPPRFSGLQFPNYSSELNVNALELDDSALYLCASSFPAPRGETQYFGPGTRLLVL.

The chain uses TRBV5-5 and TRBJ1-2; D is unclear. V was pared by 0 bases and J by 7 bases, with 10 bases between. The CDR3 has 13 amino acids. Germline V CDR1 and CDR2: SGHKS, YYEKEE (reference sequence). The CDR3 region has the DNA TGTGCCAGCAGCTTGGAGAGGGTTAGTGGCTACACCTTC. Translation gives CASSLERVSGYTF.